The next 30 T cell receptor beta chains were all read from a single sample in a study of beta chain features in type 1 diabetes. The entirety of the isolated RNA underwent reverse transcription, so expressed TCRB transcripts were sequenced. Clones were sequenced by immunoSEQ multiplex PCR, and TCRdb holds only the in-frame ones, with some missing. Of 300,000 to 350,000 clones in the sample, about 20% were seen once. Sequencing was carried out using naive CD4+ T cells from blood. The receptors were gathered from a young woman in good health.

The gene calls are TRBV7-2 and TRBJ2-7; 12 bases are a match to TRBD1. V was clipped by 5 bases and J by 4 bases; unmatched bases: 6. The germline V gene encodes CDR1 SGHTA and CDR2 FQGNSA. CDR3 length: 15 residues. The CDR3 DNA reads TGTGCCAGCAGCCTGGGACAGGGGGCAAGATACGAGCAGTACTTC. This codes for CASSLGQGARYEQYF.

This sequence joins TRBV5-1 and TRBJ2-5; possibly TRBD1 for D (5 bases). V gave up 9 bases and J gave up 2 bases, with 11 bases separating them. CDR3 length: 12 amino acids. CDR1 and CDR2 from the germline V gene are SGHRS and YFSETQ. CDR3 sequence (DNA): TGCGCCACCCGGGCAGGGCAAGAGACCCAGTACTTC. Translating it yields CATRAGQETQYF.

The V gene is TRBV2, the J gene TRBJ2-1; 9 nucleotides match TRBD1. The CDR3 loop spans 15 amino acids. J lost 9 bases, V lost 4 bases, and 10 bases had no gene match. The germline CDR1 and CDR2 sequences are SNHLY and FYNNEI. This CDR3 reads CASSGQYRGQGEQFF. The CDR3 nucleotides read TGTGCCAGCAGTGGCCAATACAGGGGGCAGGGTGAGCAGTTCTTC.

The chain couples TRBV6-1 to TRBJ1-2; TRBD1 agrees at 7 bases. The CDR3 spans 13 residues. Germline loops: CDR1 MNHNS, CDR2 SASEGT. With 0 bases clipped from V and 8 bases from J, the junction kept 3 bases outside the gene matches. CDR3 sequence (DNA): TGTGCCAGCAGTGAAGCCTTACAGGGGGGCTACACCTTC. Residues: CASSEALQGGYTF.

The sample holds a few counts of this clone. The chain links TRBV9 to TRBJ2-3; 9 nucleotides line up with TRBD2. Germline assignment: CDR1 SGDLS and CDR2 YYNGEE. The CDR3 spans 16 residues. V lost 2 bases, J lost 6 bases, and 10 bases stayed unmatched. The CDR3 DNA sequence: TGTGCCAGCAGCGTCCTGGCGGGAGGGCGGCGGGATACGCAGTATTTT. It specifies CASSVLAGGRRDTQYF.

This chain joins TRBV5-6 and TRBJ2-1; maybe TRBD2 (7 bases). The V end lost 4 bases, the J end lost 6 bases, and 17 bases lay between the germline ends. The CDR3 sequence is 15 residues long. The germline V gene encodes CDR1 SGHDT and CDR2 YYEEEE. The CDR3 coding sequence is TGTGCCAGCAGCCCCATGGGGGGGCGGGTCAATGAGCAGTTCTTC. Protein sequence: CASSPMGGRVNEQFF.

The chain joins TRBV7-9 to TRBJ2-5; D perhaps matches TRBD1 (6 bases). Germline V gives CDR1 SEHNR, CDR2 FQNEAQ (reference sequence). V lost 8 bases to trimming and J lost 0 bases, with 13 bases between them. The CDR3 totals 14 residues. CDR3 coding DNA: TGTGCCAGCGCCGCAGGGGAACACCAAGAGACCCAGTACTTC. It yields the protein CASAAGEHQETQYF.

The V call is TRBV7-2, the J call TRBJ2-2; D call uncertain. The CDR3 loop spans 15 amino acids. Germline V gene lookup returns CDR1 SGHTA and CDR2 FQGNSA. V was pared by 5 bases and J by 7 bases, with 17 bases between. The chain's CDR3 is CASSPPSGRNGELFF. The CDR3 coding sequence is TGTGCCAGCAGCCCTCCCTCGGGTCGGAACGGGGAGCTGTTTTTT.

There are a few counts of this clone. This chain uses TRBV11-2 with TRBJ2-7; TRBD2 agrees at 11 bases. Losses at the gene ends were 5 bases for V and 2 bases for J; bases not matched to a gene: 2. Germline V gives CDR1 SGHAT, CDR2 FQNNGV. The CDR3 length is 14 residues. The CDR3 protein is CASSRLAGPYEQYF. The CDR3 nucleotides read TGTGCCAGCAGCCGACTAGCGGGGCCCTACGAGCAGTACTTC.

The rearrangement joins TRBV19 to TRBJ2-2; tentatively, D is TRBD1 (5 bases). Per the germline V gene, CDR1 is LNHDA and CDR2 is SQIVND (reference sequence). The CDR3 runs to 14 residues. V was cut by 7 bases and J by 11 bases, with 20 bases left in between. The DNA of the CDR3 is TGTGCCAGTAAAGTCATTGGGGCGTGGAGTGAGCTGTTTTTT. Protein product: CASKVIGAWSELFF.

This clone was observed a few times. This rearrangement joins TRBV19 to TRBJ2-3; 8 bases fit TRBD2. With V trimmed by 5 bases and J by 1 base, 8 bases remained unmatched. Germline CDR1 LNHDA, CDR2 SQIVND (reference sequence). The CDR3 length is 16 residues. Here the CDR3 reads CASSLDSGVGTDTQYF. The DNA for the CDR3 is TGTGCCAGTAGTCTTGATAGCGGGGTCGGCACAGATACGCAGTATTTT.

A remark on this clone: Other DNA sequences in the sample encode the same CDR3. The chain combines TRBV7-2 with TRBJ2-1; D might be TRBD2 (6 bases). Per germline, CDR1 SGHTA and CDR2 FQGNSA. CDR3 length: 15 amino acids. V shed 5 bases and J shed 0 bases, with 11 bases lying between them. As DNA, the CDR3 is TGTGCCAGCAGCCCCGGGGGAAGCTCCTACAATGAGCAGTTCTTC. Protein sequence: CASSPGGSSYNEQFF.

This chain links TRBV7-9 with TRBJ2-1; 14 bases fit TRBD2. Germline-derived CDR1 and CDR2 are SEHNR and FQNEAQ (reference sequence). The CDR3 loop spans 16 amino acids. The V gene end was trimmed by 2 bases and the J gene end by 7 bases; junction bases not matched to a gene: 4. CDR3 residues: CASSLPGLAGANEQFF. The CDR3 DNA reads TGTGCCAGCAGCTTACCGGGACTAGCGGGAGCGAATGAGCAGTTCTTC.

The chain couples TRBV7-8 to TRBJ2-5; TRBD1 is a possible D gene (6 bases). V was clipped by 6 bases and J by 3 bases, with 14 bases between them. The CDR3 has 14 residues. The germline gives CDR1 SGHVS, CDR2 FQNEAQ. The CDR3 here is CASSPRGREETQYF. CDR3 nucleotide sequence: TGTGCCAGCAGTCCCAGGGGAAGGGAAGAGACCCAGTACTTC.

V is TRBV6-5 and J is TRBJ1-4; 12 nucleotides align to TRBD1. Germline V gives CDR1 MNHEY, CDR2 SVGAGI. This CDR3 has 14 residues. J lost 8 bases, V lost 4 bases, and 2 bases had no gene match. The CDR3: CASSSGTGGEKLFF. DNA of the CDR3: TGTGCCAGCAGTTCAGGGACAGGGGGCGAAAAACTGTTTTTT.

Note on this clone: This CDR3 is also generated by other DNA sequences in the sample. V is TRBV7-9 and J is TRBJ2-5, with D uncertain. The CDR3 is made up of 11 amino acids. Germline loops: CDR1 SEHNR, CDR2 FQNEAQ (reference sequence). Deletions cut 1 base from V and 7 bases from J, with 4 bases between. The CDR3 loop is CASSLGGTQYF. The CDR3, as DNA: TGTGCCAGCAGCTTAGGCGGGACCCAGTACTTC.

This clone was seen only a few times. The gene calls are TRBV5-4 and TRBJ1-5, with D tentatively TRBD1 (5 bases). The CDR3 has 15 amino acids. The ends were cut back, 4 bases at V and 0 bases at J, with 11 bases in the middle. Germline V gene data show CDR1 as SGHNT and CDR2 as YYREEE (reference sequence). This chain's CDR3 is CASSRGADSNQPQHF. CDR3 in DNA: TGTGCCAGCAGCCGTGGGGCAGATAGCAATCAGCCCCAGCATTTT.

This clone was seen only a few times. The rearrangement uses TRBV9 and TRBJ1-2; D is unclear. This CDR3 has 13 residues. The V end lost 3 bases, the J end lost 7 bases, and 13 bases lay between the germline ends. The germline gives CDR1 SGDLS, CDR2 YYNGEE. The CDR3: CASSARLGGGYTF. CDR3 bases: TGTGCCAGCAGCGCCCGACTTGGCGGTGGCTACACCTTC.

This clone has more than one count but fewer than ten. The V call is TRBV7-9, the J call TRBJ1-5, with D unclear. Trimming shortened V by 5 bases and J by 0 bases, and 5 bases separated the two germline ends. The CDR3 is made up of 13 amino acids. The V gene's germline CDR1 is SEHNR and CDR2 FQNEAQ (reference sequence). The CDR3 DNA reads TGTGCCAGCAGCCCAGATAGCAATCAGCCCCAGCATTTT. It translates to CASSPDSNQPQHF.

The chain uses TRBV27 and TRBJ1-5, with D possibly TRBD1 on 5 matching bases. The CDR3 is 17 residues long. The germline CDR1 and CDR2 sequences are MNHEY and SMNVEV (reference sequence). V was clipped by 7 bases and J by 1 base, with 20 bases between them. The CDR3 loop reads CASTHIGVRVSNQPQHF. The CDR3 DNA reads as TGTGCCAGCACCCACATAGGGGTAAGGGTGAGCAATCAGCCCCAGCATTTT.

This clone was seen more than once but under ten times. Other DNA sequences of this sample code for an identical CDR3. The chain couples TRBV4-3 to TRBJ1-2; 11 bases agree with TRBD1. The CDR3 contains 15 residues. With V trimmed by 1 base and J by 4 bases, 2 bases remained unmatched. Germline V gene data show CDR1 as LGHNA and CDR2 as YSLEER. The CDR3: CASSQGTGGFYGYTF. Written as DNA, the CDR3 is TGCGCCAGCAGCCAAGGGACAGGGGGCTTCTATGGCTACACCTTC.

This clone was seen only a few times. The chain's CDR3 is CASSQVIPLSYGYTF. As DNA, the CDR3 is TGCGCCAGCAGCCAAGTGATTCCTTTGAGCTATGGCTACACCTTC. The J gene is TRBJ1-2, the V gene TRBV4-1; D uncertain. This CDR3 is 15 amino acids long. V lost 1 base, J lost 4 bases, and 13 bases lay in between. Germline lookup yields CDR1 MGHRA and CDR2 YSYEKL.

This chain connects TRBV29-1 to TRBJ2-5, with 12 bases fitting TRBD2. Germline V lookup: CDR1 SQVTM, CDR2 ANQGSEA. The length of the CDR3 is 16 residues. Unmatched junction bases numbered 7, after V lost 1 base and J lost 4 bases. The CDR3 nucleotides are TGCAGCGTTGAAGGGAAGGCTAGCGGGGGGGGAGAGACCCAGTACTTC. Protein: CSVEGKASGGGETQYF.

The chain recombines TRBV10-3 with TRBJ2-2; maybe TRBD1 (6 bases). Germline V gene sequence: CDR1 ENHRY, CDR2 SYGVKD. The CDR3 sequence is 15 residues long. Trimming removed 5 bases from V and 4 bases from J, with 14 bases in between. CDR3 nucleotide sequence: TGTGCCATCAGTCCCGGACAGCGAGGCACCGGGGAGCTGTTTTTT. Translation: CAISPGQRGTGELFF.

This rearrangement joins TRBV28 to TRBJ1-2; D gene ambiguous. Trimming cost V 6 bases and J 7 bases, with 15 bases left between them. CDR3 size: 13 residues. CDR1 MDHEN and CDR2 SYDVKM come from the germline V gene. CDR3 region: CASSPQSPTGYTF. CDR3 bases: TGTGCCAGCAGCCCACAGTCGCCTACTGGCTACACCTTC.

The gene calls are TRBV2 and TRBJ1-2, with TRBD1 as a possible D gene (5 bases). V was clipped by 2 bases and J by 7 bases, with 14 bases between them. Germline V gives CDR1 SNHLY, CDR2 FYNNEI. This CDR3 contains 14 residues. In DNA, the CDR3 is TGTGCCAGCAGTGAAATCGGGGGAGCGGGTGGCTACACCTTC. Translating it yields CASSEIGGAGGYTF.

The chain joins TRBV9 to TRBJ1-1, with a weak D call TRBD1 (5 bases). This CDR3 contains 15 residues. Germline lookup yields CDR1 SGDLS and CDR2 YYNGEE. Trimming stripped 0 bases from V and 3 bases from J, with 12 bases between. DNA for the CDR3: TGTGCCAGCAGCGTAGCGACGGGGGAATACACTGAAGCTTTCTTT. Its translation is CASSVATGEYTEAFF.

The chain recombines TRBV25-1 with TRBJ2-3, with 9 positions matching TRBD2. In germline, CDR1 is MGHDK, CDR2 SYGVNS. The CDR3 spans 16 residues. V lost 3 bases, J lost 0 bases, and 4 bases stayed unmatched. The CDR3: CASSEAGGPSTDTQYF. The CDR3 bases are TGTGCCAGCAGTGAGGCGGGAGGGCCAAGCACAGATACGCAGTATTTT.

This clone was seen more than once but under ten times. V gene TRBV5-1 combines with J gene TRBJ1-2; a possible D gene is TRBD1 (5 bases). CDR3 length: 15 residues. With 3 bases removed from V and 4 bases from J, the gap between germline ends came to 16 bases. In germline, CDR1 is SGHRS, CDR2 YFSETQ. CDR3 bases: TGCGCCAGCAGCTCGGAGGGACGGAATGCCTATGGCTACACCTTC. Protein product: CASSSEGRNAYGYTF.

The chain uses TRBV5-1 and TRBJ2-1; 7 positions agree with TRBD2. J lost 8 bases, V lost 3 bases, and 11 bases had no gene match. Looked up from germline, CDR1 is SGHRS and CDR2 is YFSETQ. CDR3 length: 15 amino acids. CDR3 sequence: CASSSWTSISHEQFF. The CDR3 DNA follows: TGCGCCAGCAGCTCGTGGACTAGTATCTCCCATGAGCAGTTCTTC. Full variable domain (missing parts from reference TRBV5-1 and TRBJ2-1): KAGVTQTPRYLIKTRGQQVTLSCSPISGHRSVSWYQQTPGQGLQFLFEYFSETQRNKGNFPGRFSGRQFSNSRSEMNVSTLELGDSALYLCASSSWTSISHEQFFGPGTRLTVL.